This T cell receptor beta chain was sequenced in a study of blood T cell repertoires in COVID-19. CDR1 LNHDA and CDR2 SQIVND come from the germline V gene (reference sequence). The ends lost 6 bases at V and 4 bases at J; junction bases unmatched: 14. This CDR3 comprises 16 residues. The authors' processing: It was from reference gene primer amplification that nucleated cell counts were estimated. Repertoires were generated with immunoSEQ multiplex PCR, while TCRdb's copy carries only in-frame clones and drops some. The DNA gave D and trimming, while V, J and clone size come from that table. Of approximately 180,000 clones in the sample, about 85% were seen once.

The sample consisted of peripheral blood. The receptor comes from a person aged 70 to 80 with COVID-19, enrolled during active disease. The J gene is TRBJ1-2, the V gene TRBV19; TRBD1 aligns across 7 bases. CDR3 sequence (DNA): TGTGCCAGTAGGACCGGGACAGAGTCGAACTTCTATGGCTACACCTTC. This gives the protein CASRTGTESNFYGYTF.